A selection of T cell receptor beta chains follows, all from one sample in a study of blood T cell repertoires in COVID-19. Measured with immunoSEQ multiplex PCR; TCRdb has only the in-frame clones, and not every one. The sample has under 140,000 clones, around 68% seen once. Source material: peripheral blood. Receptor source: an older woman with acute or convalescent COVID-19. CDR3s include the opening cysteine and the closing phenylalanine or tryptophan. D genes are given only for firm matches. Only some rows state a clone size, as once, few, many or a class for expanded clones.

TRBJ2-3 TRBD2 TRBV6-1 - TGTGCCAGCAGTGAATGGGAGCGGGGTAGCACAGATACGCAGTATTTT CASSEWERGSTDTQYF
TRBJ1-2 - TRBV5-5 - TGTGCCAGCAGCTCTGAGGTTTTGGTGCGCCGCTGTACCTTC CASSSEVLVRRCTF
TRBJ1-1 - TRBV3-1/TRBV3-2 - TGTGCCAGCAGCCAAGGGACAGCAAGAGAAGCTTTCTTT CASSQGTAREAFF
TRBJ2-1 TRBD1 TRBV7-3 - TGTGCCAGCAGTCCCTGGACAGGGGGCAATGAGCAGTTCTTC CASSPWTGGNEQFF
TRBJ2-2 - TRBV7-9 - TGTGCCAGCAGATGGGGCACGAACACCGGGGAGCTGTTTTTT CASRWGTNTGELFF
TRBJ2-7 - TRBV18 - TGTGCCAGCTCACCCCTTCGACAGGTTCCCCCTTCCTACGAGCAGTACTTC CASSPLRQVPPSYEQYF
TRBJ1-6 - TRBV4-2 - TGTGCCAGCAGCCAAGTCCCAGTTGCTGGTAATTCACCCCTCCACTTT CASSQVPVAGNSPLHF
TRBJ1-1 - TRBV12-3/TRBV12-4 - TGTGCCAGCAGTTTGAACAGGGCGACTGAAGCTTTCTTT CASSLNRATEAFF
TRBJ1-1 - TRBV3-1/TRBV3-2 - TGTGCCAGCAGCCAAGGTGGTGTAACGACGGGCACTGAAGCTTTCTTT CASSQGGVTTGTEAFF
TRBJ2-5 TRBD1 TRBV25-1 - TGTGCCAGCAGTGTAAGGACAGGGCTAAAAGAGACCCAGTACTTC CASSVRTGLKETQYF
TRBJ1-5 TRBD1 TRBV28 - TGTGCCAGCAGCCCTCCGACAGGGGGCGGTTATCAGCCCCAGCATTTT CASSPPTGGGYQPQHF
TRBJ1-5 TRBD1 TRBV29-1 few TGCAGCGTTGGGGGACAGGGGGTCCAGCCCCAGCATTTT CSVGGQGVQPQHF
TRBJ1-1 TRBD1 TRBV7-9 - TGTGCCAGCAGCTCCGGGACAGGGGCCGGGGGCACTGAAGCTTTCTTT CASSSGTGAGGTEAFF
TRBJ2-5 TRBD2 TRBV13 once TGTGCCAGCAGCAATGAGCGGGGGGGCTTCCAAGAGACCCAGTACTTC CASSNERGGFQETQYF
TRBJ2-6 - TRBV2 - TGTGCCAGCAGTTTGCGGGGCTCTGGGGCCAACGTCCTGACTTTC CASSLRGSGANVLTF
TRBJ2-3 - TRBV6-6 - TGTGCCAGCAGTTACTCCTCCCTAGACACAGATACGCAGTATTTT CASSYSSLDTDTQYF
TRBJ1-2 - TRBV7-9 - TGTGCCAGCAGCTTTCCAAAGAGAACGGGTGGCTACACCTTC CASSFPKRTGGYTF
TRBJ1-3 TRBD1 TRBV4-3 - TGCGCCAGCAGCCAAGGGACAGGGCGGGCTGGAAACACCATATATTTT CASSQGTGRAGNTIYF
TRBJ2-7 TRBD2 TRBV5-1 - TGCGCCAGCAGCTTGGAACTAGCGGGGGGCTACGAGCAGTACTTC CASSLELAGGYEQYF
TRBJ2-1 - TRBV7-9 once TGTGCCAGCAGCCCCCCGCTACGACACTCCCCTTACAATGAGCAGTTCTTC CASSPPLRHSPYNEQFF
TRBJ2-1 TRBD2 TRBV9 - TGTGCCAGCAGTCAGAGCGGGGGCACCTACAATGAGCAGTTCTTC CASSQSGGTYNEQFF
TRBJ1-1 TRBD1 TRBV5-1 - TGCGCCAGCAGCTTGGGACAGGGGATCATGAACACTGAAGCTTTCTTT CASSLGQGIMNTEAFF
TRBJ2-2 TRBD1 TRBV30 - TGTGCCTGGAGTACTACCGGGACAGGCACCACCGGGGAGCTGTTTTTT CAWSTTGTGTTGELFF
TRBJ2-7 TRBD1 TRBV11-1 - TGTGCCAGCAGCCGACAGGGGTACTACGAGCAGTACTTC CASSRQGYYEQYF
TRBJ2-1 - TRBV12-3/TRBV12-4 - TGTGCCAGCACTCTAGGGGCCGGGCTTGAGCAGTTCTTC CASTLGAGLEQFF
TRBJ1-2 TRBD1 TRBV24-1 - TGTGCCACCAGTGACTCCGACAGGGGGCCTCCAATCTATGGCTACACCTTC CATSDSDRGPPIYGYTF
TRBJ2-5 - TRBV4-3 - TGCGCCAGCAGCCAGATGGGACATTCGGGAGAGACCCAGTACTTC CASSQMGHSGETQYF
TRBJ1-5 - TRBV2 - TGTGCCAGCAGCGTAGGGGTGACGCGCAATCAGCCCCAGCATTTT CASSVGVTRNQPQHF
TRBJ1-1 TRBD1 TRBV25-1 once TGTGCCAGCAGTGATGAGGGCAGGGGGGAAGCTTTCTTT CASSDEGRGEAFF
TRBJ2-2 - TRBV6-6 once TGTGCCAGCAGTTCCCAGGGGGGCGGGTCCACCGGGGAGCTGTTTTTT CASSSQGGGSTGELFF
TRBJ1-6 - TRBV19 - TGTGCCAGTAGTATCGCACAGGTCATGTCACCCCTCCACTTT CASSIAQVMSPLHF
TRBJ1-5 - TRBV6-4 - TGTGCCAGCAGTGACCCCCTAACGACGGCACGGAGGGGCAATCAGCCCCAGCATTTT CASSDPLTTARRGNQPQHF
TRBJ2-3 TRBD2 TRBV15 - TGTGCCACCAGCAGAGATCGGGCTAGCGGGGGGGCAACAGATACGCAGTATTTT CATSRDRASGGATDTQYF
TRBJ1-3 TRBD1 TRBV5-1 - TGCGCCAGCAGCCCAGGGACAGCTGGAAACACCATATATTTT CASSPGTAGNTIYF
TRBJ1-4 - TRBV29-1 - TGCAGCGGTCAAACGGAGGCTAATGAAAAACTGTTTTTT CSGQTEANEKLFF
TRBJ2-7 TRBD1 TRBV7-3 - TGTGCCAGCAGCCCGGGACAGGGGAGTTCCGAGCAGTACTTC CASSPGQGSSEQYF
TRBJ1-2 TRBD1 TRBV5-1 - TGCGCCAGCAGCTCGGGACAGGGGTACGGCTACACCTTC CASSSGQGYGYTF
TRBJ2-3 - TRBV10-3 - TGTGCCATCAGTGATCAGGGGTTTGGCGCAGATACGCAGTATTTT CAISDQGFGADTQYF
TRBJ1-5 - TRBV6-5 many TGTGCCAGCAGTACCGACAGATATAGCAATCAGCCCCAGCATTTT CASSTDRYSNQPQHF
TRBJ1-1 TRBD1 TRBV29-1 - TGCAGCGTTTCCAGACAGGGGAACACTGAAGCTTTCTTT CSVSRQGNTEAFF
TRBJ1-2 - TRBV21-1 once TGTGCCAGCATCACAGGGACAGGGGCCAGGGGCTACACCTTC CASITGTGARGYTF
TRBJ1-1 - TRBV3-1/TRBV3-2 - TGTGCCAGCAGCCAAGATTTACGGTACAGGAACACTGAAGCTTTCTTT CASSQDLRYRNTEAFF
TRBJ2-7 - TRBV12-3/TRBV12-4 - TGTGCCAGCAGTTTAAAAGATACGGACGAGCAGTACTTC CASSLKDTDEQYF
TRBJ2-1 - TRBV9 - TGTGCCAGCGGTCTCGGAGCCGAATACAATGAGCAGTTCTTC CASGLGAEYNEQFF
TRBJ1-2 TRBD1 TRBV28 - TGTGCCAGCGGACAGGGGCAATATGGCTACACCTTC CASGQGQYGYTF
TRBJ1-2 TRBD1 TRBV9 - TGTGCCAGCAGCCCGACCTCGAGGGACAGGGGTGGCTACACCTTC CASSPTSRDRGGYTF
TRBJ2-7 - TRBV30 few TGTGCCTGGAGGCGTGCCCCCCGGCAGTACTTC CAWRRAPRQYF
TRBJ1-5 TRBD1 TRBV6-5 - TGTGCCAGCCAGGGACAGTACGATCAGCCCCAGCATTTT CASQGQYDQPQHF
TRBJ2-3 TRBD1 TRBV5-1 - TGCGCCAGCAGCCCTCTGGGACAGGGGAAAACAGATACGCAGTATTTT CASSPLGQGKTDTQYF
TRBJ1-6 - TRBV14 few TGTGCCAGCAGCCAAGCTCCAGTGAGGGAAAATTCACCCCTCCACTTT CASSQAPVRENSPLHF
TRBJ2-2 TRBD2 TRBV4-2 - TGTGCCAGCAGCTGGACACCGGGGGGAAACACCGGGGAGCTGTTTTTT CASSWTPGGNTGELFF
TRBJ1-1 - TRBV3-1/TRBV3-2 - TGTGCCAGCAGCGATCCGGCGCTCGGGGACACTGAAGCTTTCTTT CASSDPALGDTEAFF
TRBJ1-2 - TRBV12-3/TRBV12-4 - TGTGCCAGCAGCACCAGGATCTCTGGCTACACCTTC CASSTRISGYTF
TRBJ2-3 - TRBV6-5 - TGTGCCAGCAGTCAGCCAACAGGGTTCACAGATACGCAGTATTTT CASSQPTGFTDTQYF
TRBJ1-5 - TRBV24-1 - TGTGCCACCAGTGACCCCCGGACAGGCAATCAGCCCCAGCATTTT CATSDPRTGNQPQHF
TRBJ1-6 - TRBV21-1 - TGTGCCAGCAGCAAAGGGGGAAAGACAGGCCCGAATAATTCACCCCTCCACTTT CASSKGGKTGPNNSPLHF
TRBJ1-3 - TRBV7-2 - TGTGCCAGCACATCTTGGCAGGGTCGAAACACCATATATTTT CASTSWQGRNTIYF
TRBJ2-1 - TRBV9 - TGTGCCAGCAGCGCAGGGAGGCAGCAAATCAATGAGCAGTTCTTC CASSAGRQQINEQFF
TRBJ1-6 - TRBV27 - TGTGCCAGCAGTTTATCTAGCGGGACACGGACAGATAATTCACCCCTCCACTTT CASSLSSGTRTDNSPLHF
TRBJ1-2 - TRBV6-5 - TGTGCCAGCAGTTACCAGGGCGGCTACACCTTC CASSYQGGYTF